This TCR beta chain was sequenced in a study of cytomegalovirus exposure and HLA in healthy donors (dated by TCRdb to about 2017). The study in broad terms: According to an earlier analysis of a few hundred of the donors, 150 million to 200 million T cells yielded roughly 100 million unique TCR beta sequences and more than 250 Gb of sequence data. An early release that covered 640 HLA-typed donors contained approximately 300 gigabases of sequencing data and approximately 85 million unique TCR sequences. Of the 350 to 450 genotyped donors, roughly 85% fell in the genetic ancestry cluster associated with self-reported Caucasian donors. The aim of the study was to test whether cataloging public T cell receptors could identify signatures of past pathogen exposure. Using immunosequencing, the study profiled T cell repertoires from some 670 subjects and related those repertoires to cytomegalovirus serostatus. In addition to the first cohort of about 650 subjects, a separate validation cohort of approximately 130 different subjects was used. The study combined high-throughput TCR immunosequencing, statistical association of individual TCRs with disease status, and machine learning to predict cytomegalovirus infection status. A later analysis re-examined previously published TCR beta repertoires from 500 to 700 donors and added high-resolution HLA genotyping to investigate patterns of TCR occurrence. Rather than drawing on any new phenotypic data, the later analysis identified candidate immune exposures from TCR beta sequences and the way those sequences occurred across donors. To decide whether each TCR beta V gene segment behaved as functional or pseudogenic, an earlier analysis of some 600 of the donors relied on high-throughput TCR beta sequencing. Donor age, sex, ethnicity and CMV serostatus were compiled alongside the repertoire data. A later genetic analysis used genome-wide SNP genotypes for about three fifths of the 666 donors, treating that subset as a discovery cohort. Every repertoire in the discovery cohort had been generated on one and the same sequencing platform. HLA typing covered class I and class II loci at four-digit resolution. Typing coverage differed by locus: A, B, C, DRB1 and DQB1 were typed in about 629-640 donors, DQA1 in roughly 500, DPA1 in 600 to 610, and DPB1 in roughly 450. Roughly 5 DR-DQ haplotypes were treated as single units for association and clustering because of strong linkage in the cohort. Among about 360 genotyped donors of the cohort, an average of about 240,000 unique TCR beta nucleotide sequences were sequenced per donor, approximately 20% of them non-productive. Broader findings and caveats from the paper: Because HLA typing was unavailable for some donors at each locus, only the typed subset was used in association tests. For the cohort, immune exposure information was limited to CMV serostatus. Some IMGT-functional V segments, including TRBV6-2 and TRBV6-3, could not be distinguished by the 87-base-pair reads and were therefore excluded. Most TCR sequences were seen in very few donors, while some public TCRs were found in many individuals. A later analysis found that most CMV-associated TCR beta chains appeared HLA-restricted, with HLA associations seemingly driven largely by CMV exposure. A further reported finding was that TCR beta sequences accurately predicted the HLA-A and HLA-B alleles for most subjects in the first cohort. The classifier was reported to diagnose cytomegalovirus status with high specificity and sensitivity in both the original and validation cohorts. A total of fewer than 200 TCR beta chains were listed by the study as associated with cytomegalovirus. When HLA alleles, especially DR and DQ, strongly co-occurred, TCR associations were difficult to assign to individual alleles. In vitro tests confirmed that a few of the cytomegalovirus-associated TCR beta chains recognize cytomegalovirus antigens. In an earlier analysis of more than 500 of the donors, most TCR beta V segments appeared in productive rearrangements about 87% or about 30% of the time, broadly matching IMGT annotations. Compared with the roughly 710-donor mean, donors in an Asian-associated ancestry cluster had fewer N-insertions in productive TCRs, according to a later genetic analysis. A later analysis associated 16,951 TCR beta sequences with specific HLA alleles at a false discovery rate of 0.05. In a later analysis, several top co-occurrence clusters were reported to appear linked to parvovirus B19, influenza, CMV and Epstein-Barr virus. The presence/absence analyses assumed that sequencing depth was roughly uniform across donors, and that assumption may not be true. A cluster of highly shared sequence variants was judged likely to be a technical artifact of the sequencing pipeline. Because counts were too low, 15 to 20 rarely observed V segments, including chromosome 9 orphons, were left out of the earlier analysis of 500 to 750 of the donors. A later analysis found that HLA-associated TCR beta chains were more clonally expanded and had lower generation probabilities than equally common non-associated chains. The authors suggested that the approach could potentially be generalized to other disease states and immunological phenotypes. A later analysis found that TCR association rates varied across HLA loci, with DRB1 alleles showing the most associated TCRs and HLA-C alleles the fewest. In a later genetic analysis, a missense DCLRE1C variant was associated with V-gene and J-gene trimming of TCR beta chains, and the association was replicated in an independent cohort. The cohort was sequenced for TCR beta chains only, and without alpha or paired-chain data the features that could be detected were limited. Correlated functional status among segregating V segments might reflect linkage disequilibrium, but an unknown experimental factor could not be ruled out.

Points on this clone: The antigen it recognizes is unknown. Base quality data are lacking; no much larger clone is found one base away.

The library was obtained by the immunoSEQ multiplex PCR assay. A mixture of 60 forward primers for TCR Vbeta segments and 13 reverse primers for TCR Jbeta segments was used in the multiplex PCR. A multiplex PCR assay on genomic DNA amplified the CDR3 region of rearranged TCR beta genes. Amplified TCR beta libraries were sequenced as 87-base-pair reads on the Illumina HiSeq System. Per the original workflow: A later analysis tallied roughly 78 million unique TCR beta chains across the 666 repertoires, and about 10 million of those chains were shared by two or more donors. Raw reads were error-corrected and collapsed into unique sequences with a nearest-neighbor algorithm that merged closely related sequences to remove PCR and sequencing errors. Alignment of CDR3 sequences to IMGT reference sequences was used to assign V, D and J gene segments. For a sequence to be retained, a match of at least six nucleotides was required to both a V gene segment and a J gene segment. Rearrangements were called productive when the CDR3 lacked stop codons and stayed in frame with V and J; all others were non-productive. CDR3 was defined according to IMGT convention as the region running from the second conserved V-encoded cysteine to the conserved J-encoded phenylalanine. In an earlier analysis of around 540 of the donors, sequences lacking an unambiguous match to a single V gene segment were excluded. An earlier analysis of a few hundred of the donors called V segments functional above 56.7% productive rearrangements and segregating when the between-donor standard deviation exceeded 5%. A statistical classification framework was built for diagnosing cytomegalovirus status from the catalog of TCR beta chain sequences. V and J gene assignment, in a later analysis, came from comparing TCR nucleotide sequences with IMGT/GENE-DB human TR gene sequences. A later analysis assigned CDR3 sequences and most-parsimonious VDJ recombination scenarios with the TCRdist pipeline. In a later analysis, each TCR beta chain was defined by its CDR3 amino acid sequence together with its V-gene family, and reads lacking a unique V-gene family were excluded. A later analysis removed several hundred highly shared, low-generation-probability nucleotide sequences to deal with suspected cross-contamination and a sequencing artifact. In a later analysis, a clonal expansion index was calculated for each public chain from normalized within-repertoire ranks of inferred template counts. In a later analysis, generation probabilities were computed using a VDJ recombination model fitted to out-of-frame rearrangements, and the results were checked against IGoR. In a later analysis, hypergeometric tests were used to score TCR-TCR, TCR-HLA and TCR-CMV co-occurrence, with a repertoire-size bias correction applied to TCR pairs. In a later analysis, false discovery rates were estimated by permuting HLA or CMV assignments 20 times. In a later analysis, co-occurring TCRs were grouped using DBSCAN, with TCRdist sequence similarity added in when clustering inside HLA-allele-positive subsets. Repertoires with fewer than 30,000 or more than 120,000 public chains were left out of co-occurrence clustering, as were a handful of repertoires with anomalous nucleotide sharing. Imported from immuneACCESS, the table was reduced by TCRdb to in-frame sequences with V and J called. These copies leave out some clones; in studies compared against another copy, an unresolved V gene accounts for under half, and the cause of the remainder is not known. V and J calls and clone size are those listed in that table; D and trimming were worked out from the DNA. The sample contains about 89,000 clones, under 80% of them found a single time. 6.3% of the sample comes from the top ten.

The CDR1 and CDR2 encoded by the germline V gene (reference sequence) are MNHNY and SVGAGI. V ends up 6 bases short and J 5 bases short, with an unmatched junction base count of 7. The CDR3, from cysteine to phenylalanine, totals 16 residues. Here the CDR3 DNA is all that survives: 48 bases in frame from base 1. In total, just over 650 healthy bone marrow donors made up the cohort. Cohort members were all nominally healthy when sampled, although unrecorded immune exposures were likely present. The donor was CMV seronegative and belonged to the group of over 350 seronegative cohort members. Every donor gave a peripheral blood sample, and the peripheral blood mononuclear cells from that sample were used for TCR beta sequencing. The Qiagen DNeasy Blood Extraction Kit was used to extract genomic DNA from the blood cell samples.

Sequenced: PBMCs. The receptor chain draws on TRBV6-6 and TRBJ2-3; TRBD2 fits 14 bases in the junction. The origin of this receptor is a woman aged 25 to 45 in good health and CMV-seronegative. DNA sequence: TGTGCCAGCAGGCCGACTAGCGGGAGGGTCGGAGATACGCAGTATTTT. Its protein reads: CASRPTSGRVGDTQYF.